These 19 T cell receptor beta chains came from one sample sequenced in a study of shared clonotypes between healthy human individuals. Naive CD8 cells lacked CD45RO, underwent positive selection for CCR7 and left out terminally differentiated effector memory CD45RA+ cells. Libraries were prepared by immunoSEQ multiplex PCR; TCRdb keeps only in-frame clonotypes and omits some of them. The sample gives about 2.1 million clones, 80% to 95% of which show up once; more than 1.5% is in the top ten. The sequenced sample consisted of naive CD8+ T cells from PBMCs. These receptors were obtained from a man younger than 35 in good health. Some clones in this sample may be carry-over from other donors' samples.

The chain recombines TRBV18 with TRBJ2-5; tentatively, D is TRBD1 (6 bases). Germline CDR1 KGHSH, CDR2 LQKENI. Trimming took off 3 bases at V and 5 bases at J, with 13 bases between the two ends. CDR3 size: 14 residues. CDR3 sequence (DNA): TGTGCCAGCTCACCGACAGGAATGGGGGAGACCCAGTACTTC. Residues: CASSPTGMGETQYF.

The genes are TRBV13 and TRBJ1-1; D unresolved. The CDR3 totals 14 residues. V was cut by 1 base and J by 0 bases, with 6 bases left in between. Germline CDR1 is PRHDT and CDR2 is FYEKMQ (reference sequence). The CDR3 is CASSLETLNTEAFF. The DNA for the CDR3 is TGTGCCAGCAGCTTAGAAACCCTGAACACTGAAGCTTTCTTT.

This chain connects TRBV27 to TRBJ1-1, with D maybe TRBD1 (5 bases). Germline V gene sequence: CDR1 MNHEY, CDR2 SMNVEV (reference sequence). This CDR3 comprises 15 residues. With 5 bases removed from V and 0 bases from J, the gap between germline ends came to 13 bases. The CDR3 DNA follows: TGTGCCAGCAGTCCACGACAGAAGATGAACACTGAAGCTTTCTTT. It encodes CASSPRQKMNTEAFF.

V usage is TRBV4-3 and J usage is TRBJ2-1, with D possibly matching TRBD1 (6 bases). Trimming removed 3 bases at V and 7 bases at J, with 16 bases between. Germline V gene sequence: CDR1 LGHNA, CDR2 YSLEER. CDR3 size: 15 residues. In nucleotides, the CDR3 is TGCGCCAGCAGCCATACTCAATTAGGGGGAAATGAGCAGTTCTTC. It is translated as CASSHTQLGGNEQFF.

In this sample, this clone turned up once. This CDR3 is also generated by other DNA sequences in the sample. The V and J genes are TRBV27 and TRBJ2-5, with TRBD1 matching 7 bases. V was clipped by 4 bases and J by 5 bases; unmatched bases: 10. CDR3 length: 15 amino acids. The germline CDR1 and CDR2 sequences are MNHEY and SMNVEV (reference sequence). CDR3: CASSSPRQGQETQYF. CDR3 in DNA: TGTGCCAGCAGTTCACCGCGACAGGGCCAGGAGACCCAGTACTTC.

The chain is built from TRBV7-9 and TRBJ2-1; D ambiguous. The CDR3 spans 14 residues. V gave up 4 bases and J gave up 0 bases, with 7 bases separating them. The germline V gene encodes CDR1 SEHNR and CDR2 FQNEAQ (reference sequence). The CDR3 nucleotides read TGTGCCAGCAGCTCCCAAACCTCCTACAATGAGCAGTTCTTC. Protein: CASSSQTSYNEQFF. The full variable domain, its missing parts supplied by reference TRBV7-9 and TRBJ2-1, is DTGVSQNPRHKITKRGQNVTFRCDPISEHNRLYWYRQTLGQGPEFLTYFQNEAQLEKSRLLSDRFSAERPKGSFSTLEIQRTEQGDSAMYLCASSSQTSYNEQFFGPGTRLTVL.

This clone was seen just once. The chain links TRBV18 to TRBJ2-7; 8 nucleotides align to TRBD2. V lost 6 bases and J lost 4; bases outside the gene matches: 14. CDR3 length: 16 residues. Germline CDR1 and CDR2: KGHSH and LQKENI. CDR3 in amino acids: CASSPTEAGVGYEQYF. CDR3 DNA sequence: TGTGCCAGCTCTCCTACTGAAGCGGGAGTGGGGTACGAGCAGTACTTC.

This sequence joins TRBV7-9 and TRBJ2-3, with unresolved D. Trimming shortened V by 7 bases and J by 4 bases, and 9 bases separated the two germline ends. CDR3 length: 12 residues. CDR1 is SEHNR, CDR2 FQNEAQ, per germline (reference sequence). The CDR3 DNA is TGTGCCAGCAACCCCCGGGCAGATACGCAGTATTTT. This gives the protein CASNPRADTQYF. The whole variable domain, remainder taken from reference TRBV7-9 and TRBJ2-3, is DTGVSQNPRHKITKRGQNVTFRCDPISEHNRLYWYRQTLGQGPEFLTYFQNEAQLEKSRLLSDRFSAERPKGSFSTLEIQRTEQGDSAMYLCASNPRADTQYFGPGTRLTVL.

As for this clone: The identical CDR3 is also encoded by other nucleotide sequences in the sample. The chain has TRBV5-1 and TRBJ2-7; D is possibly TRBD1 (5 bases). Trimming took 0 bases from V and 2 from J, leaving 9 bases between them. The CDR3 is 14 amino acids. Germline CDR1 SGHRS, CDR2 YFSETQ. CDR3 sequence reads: CASSLGTGPYEQYF. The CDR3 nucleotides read TGCGCCAGCAGCTTGGGTACAGGACCCTACGAGCAGTACTTC.

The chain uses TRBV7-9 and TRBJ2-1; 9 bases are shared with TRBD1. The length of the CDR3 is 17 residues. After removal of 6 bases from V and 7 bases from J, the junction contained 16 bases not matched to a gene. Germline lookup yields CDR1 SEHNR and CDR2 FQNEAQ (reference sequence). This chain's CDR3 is CASSSWEGTGNLNEQFF. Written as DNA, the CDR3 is TGTGCCAGCAGTTCCTGGGAAGGGACAGGGAACTTGAATGAGCAGTTCTTC.

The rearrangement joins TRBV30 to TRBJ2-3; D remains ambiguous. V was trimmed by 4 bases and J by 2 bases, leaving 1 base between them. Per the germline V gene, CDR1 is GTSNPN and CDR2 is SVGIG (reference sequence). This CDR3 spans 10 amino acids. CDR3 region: CAWNTDTQYF. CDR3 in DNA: TGTGCCTGGAACACAGATACGCAGTATTTT.

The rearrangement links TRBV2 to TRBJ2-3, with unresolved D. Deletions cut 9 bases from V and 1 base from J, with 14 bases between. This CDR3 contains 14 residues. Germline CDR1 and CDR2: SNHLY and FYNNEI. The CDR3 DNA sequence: TGTGCCAGAAGAAGGGCCCTCGGCACAGATACGCAGTATTTT. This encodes CARRRALGTDTQYF. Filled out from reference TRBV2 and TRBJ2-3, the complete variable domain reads EPEVTQTPSHQVTQMGQEVILRCVPISNHLYFYWYRQILGQKVEFLVSFYNNEISEKSEIFDDQFSVERPDGSNFTLKIRSTKLEDSAMYFCARRRALGTDTQYFGPGTRLTVL.

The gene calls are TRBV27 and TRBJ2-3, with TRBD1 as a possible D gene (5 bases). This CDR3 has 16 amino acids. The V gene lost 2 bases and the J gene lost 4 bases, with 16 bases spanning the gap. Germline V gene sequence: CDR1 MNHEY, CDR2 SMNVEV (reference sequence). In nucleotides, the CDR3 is TGTGCCAGCAGTTTACTAGTCGGGCAGGGTGCAGATACGCAGTATTTT. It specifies CASSLLVGQGADTQYF.

For the CDR3, the DNA is TGCGCCAGCAGTAACAGGGCATCAGGCAATCAGCCCCAGCATTTT. It yields the protein CASSNRASGNQPQHF. V gene TRBV10-2 combines with J gene TRBJ1-5; maybe TRBD1 (6 bases). CDR1 and CDR2 (germline): WSHSY, SAAADI. This CDR3 has 15 residues. Trimming removed 5 bases from V and 2 bases from J, with 13 bases in between.

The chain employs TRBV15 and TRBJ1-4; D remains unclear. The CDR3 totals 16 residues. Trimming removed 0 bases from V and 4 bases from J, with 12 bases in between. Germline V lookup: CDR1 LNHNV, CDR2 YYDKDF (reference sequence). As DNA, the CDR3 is TGTGCCACCAGCAGAGATCGCGGGCGCGTTAATGAAAAACTGTTTTTT. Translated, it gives CATSRDRGRVNEKLFF.

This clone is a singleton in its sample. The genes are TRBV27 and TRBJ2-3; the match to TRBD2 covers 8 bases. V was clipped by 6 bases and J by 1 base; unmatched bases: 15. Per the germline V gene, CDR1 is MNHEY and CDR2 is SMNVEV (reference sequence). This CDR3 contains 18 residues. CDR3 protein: CASRRSRPGGPGTDTQYF. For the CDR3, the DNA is TGTGCCAGCAGGCGGAGTCGCCCGGGAGGGCCCGGCACAGATACGCAGTATTTT.

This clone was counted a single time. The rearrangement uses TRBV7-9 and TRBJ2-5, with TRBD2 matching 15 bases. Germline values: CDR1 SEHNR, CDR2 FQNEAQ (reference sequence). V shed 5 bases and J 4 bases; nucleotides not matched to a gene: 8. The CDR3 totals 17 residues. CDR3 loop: CASSPWTSGRAAETQYF. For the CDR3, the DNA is TGTGCCAGCAGCCCGTGGACTAGCGGGAGGGCCGCAGAGACCCAGTACTTC.

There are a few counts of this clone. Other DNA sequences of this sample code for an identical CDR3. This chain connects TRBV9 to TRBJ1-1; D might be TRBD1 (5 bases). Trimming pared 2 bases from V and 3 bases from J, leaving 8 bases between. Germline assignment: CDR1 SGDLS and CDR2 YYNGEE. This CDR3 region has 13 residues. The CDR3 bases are TGTGCCAGCAGCGTTGGGGGGGACACTGAAGCTTTCTTT. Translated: CASSVGGDTEAFF.

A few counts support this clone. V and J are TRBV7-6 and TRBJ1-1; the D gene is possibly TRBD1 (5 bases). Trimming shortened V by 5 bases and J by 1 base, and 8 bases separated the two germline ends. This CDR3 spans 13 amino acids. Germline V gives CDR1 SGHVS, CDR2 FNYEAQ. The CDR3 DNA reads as TGTGCCAGCAGCCCGGGGCCGAACACTGAAGCTTTCTTT. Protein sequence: CASSPGPNTEAFF.